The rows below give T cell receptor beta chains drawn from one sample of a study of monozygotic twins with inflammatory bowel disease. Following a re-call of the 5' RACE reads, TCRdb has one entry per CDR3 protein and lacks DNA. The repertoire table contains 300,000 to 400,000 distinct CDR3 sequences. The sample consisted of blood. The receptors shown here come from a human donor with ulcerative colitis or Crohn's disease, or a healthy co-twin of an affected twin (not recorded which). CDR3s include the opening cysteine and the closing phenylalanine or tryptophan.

CDR3 protein: CASSSSYVPFF
V gene: TRBV5-1
J gene: TRBJ1-1

CDR3 protein: CASSQGDRVYEQYF
V gene: TRBV4-3
J gene: TRBJ2-7

CDR3 protein: CASGLAGGLLRAFF
V gene: TRBV3-1
J gene: TRBJ1-1

CDR3 protein: CASTPGPRGDTQYF
V gene: TRBV12-3/TRBV12-4
J gene: TRBJ2-3

CDR3 protein: CASSHILARENIQYF
V gene: TRBV4-3
J gene: TRBJ2-4

CDR3 protein: CASFGQGAQETQYF
V gene: TRBV18
J gene: TRBJ2-5

CDR3 protein: CASSSGGSTNEKLFF
V gene: TRBV12-3/TRBV12-4
J gene: TRBJ1-4

CDR3 protein: CASSPNRDLTPKGEQFF
V gene: TRBV12-3/TRBV12-4
J gene: TRBJ2-1

CDR3 protein: CASSLWAGTVGYTF
V gene: TRBV27
J gene: TRBJ1-2

CDR3 protein: CASSRPDRGRGAGELFF
V gene: TRBV4-1
J gene: TRBJ2-2

CDR3 protein: CASSPPPGGGIDEQFF
V gene: TRBV18
J gene: TRBJ2-1

CDR3 protein: CSARDHTGLFYEQYF
V gene: TRBV20-1
J gene: TRBJ2-7

CDR3 protein: CASSPRDTTEAFF
V gene: TRBV7-9
J gene: TRBJ1-1

CDR3 protein: CASRVYLQGPYEQYF
V gene: TRBV6-1
J gene: TRBJ2-7

CDR3 protein: CASSSGDSNTGELFF
V gene: TRBV4-1
J gene: TRBJ2-2

CDR3 protein: CATSRGGGGSTDTQYF
V gene: TRBV15
J gene: TRBJ2-3

CDR3 protein: CASSPPRGRVSSYEQYF
V gene: TRBV18
J gene: TRBJ2-7

CDR3 protein: CASSLALRGRDYGYTF
V gene: TRBV7-2
J gene: TRBJ1-2

CDR3 protein: CASRIPGVLVNEQFF
V gene: TRBV19
J gene: TRBJ2-1

CDR3 protein: CASSGRTLSGNSPLHF
V gene: TRBV6-1
J gene: TRBJ1-6

CDR3 protein: CASSLGLESLEQYF
V gene: TRBV12-3/TRBV12-4
J gene: TRBJ2-7

CDR3 protein: CASSLAARGDRETQYF
V gene: TRBV5-4
J gene: TRBJ2-5

CDR3 protein: CASSPRDHLWGSYEQYF
V gene: TRBV18
J gene: TRBJ2-7

CDR3 protein: CATSLRQGQETQYF
V gene: TRBV15
J gene: TRBJ2-5

CDR3 protein: CASSDYNTGELFF
V gene: TRBV6-4
J gene: TRBJ2-2

CDR3 protein: CASSWTGTPNTEAFF
V gene: TRBV5-1
J gene: TRBJ1-1

CDR3 protein: CASSSLPSGLDTQYF
V gene: TRBV7-2
J gene: TRBJ2-3

CDR3 protein: CASSIPTYTGGGEMNTEAFF
V gene: TRBV5-1
J gene: TRBJ1-1

CDR3 protein: CASSQTTLGLAAFF
V gene: TRBV7-9
J gene: TRBJ2-1

CDR3 protein: CASSLGSGTGNSPLHF
V gene: TRBV27
J gene: TRBJ1-6

CDR3 protein: CASSLGWGTGDRGNTIYF
V gene: TRBV12-3/TRBV12-4
J gene: TRBJ1-3

CDR3 protein: CASSPLQGMNTEAFF
V gene: TRBV7-9
J gene: TRBJ1-1

CDR3 protein: CATSSLYRGDQPQHF
V gene: TRBV15
J gene: TRBJ1-5

CDR3 protein: CASSLYLEQRNEQFF
V gene: TRBV7-2
J gene: TRBJ2-1

CDR3 protein: CSVINPDRASTDTQYF
V gene: TRBV29-1
J gene: TRBJ2-3

CDR3 protein: CASSPDVSGNTIYF
V gene: TRBV7-2
J gene: TRBJ1-3

CDR3 protein: CASSLTAYEQYF
V gene: TRBV7-2
J gene: TRBJ2-7

CDR3 protein: CASSLLGFKETQYF
V gene: TRBV5-1
J gene: TRBJ2-5

CDR3 protein: CASSLARTVETQYF
V gene: TRBV7-9
J gene: TRBJ2-5

CDR3 protein: CSAAGGSSYEQYF
V gene: TRBV29-1
J gene: TRBJ2-7

CDR3 protein: CASAELAAPEELFF
V gene: TRBV18
J gene: TRBJ2-2

CDR3 protein: CASSQTPGTRNTGELFF
V gene: TRBV4-3
J gene: TRBJ2-2

CDR3 protein: CASSFLGERNQPQHF
V gene: TRBV5-1
J gene: TRBJ1-5

CDR3 protein: CASSISKENTQYF
V gene: TRBV18
J gene: TRBJ2-3

CDR3 protein: CASSSPGQRTYEQYF
V gene: TRBV27
J gene: TRBJ2-7

CDR3 protein: CASSLLGAGTDTQYF
V gene: TRBV5-1
J gene: TRBJ2-3

CDR3 protein: CSASVRSYTDTQYF
V gene: TRBV20-1
J gene: TRBJ2-3

CDR3 protein: CATSRGLAGGSTGELFF
V gene: TRBV15
J gene: TRBJ2-2

CDR3 protein: CSALQTSLNEQFF
V gene: TRBV20-1
J gene: TRBJ2-1

CDR3 protein: CASSLAGPMNTEAFF
V gene: TRBV27
J gene: TRBJ1-1

CDR3 protein: CASSQGDGSNEKLFF
V gene: TRBV23-1
J gene: TRBJ1-4

CDR3 protein: CASSRTPGQGSHEQFF
V gene: TRBV19
J gene: TRBJ2-1

CDR3 protein: CASSRRQGSGDTQYF
V gene: TRBV5-1
J gene: TRBJ2-3

CDR3 protein: CASSPVSRTDTQYF
V gene: TRBV7-3
J gene: TRBJ2-3

CDR3 protein: CASSLPPEGVYGYTF
V gene: TRBV5-1
J gene: TRBJ1-2

CDR3 protein: CASSPPSSGADTQYF
V gene: TRBV18
J gene: TRBJ2-3

CDR3 protein: CASSQGDRGPGELFF
V gene: TRBV4-2
J gene: TRBJ2-2